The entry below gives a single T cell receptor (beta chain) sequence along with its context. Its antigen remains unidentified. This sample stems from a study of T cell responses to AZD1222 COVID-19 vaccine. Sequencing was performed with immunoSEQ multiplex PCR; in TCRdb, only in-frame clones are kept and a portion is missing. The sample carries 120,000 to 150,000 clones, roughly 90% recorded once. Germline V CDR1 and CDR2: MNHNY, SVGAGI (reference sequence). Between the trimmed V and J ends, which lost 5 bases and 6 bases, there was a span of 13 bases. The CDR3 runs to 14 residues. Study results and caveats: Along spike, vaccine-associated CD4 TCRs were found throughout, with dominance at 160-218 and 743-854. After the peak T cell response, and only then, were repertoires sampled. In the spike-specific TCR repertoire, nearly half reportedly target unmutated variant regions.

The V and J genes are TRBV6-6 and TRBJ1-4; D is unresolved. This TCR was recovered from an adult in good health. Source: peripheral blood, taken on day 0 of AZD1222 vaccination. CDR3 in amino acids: CASSPQESHEKLFF. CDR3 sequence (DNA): TGTGCCAGCAGTCCTCAGGAGAGCCATGAAAAACTGTTTTTT.